This passage covers 26 T cell receptor beta chains from one sample sequenced in a study of cytomegalovirus exposure and HLA in healthy donors. The primer mix had 60 Vbeta and 13 Jbeta primers. Measured with immunoSEQ multiplex PCR; TCRdb has only the in-frame clones, and not every one. The profile shows about 180,000 clones, around 70% of them singletons. Material for sequencing was PBMCs. The receptors derive from a male donor in good health and CMV-seronegative.

As regards this clone: The junction does not match germline at one end; this may be a read error. The chain has TRBV6-1 and TRBJ1-2, with 9 bases lining up with TRBD1. The CDR3 covers 14 residues. CDR1 is MNHNS and CDR2 is SASEGT in the germline V gene. The CDR3 loop is CASLEPGTGNGHTF. CDR3 DNA: TGTGCCAGTCTAGAACCCGGGACAGGGAATGGCCACACCTTC.

V usage is TRBV29-1 and J usage is TRBJ2-7; 9 positions match TRBD1. With V trimmed by 0 bases and J by 3 bases, 3 bases remained unmatched. The CDR3 sequence is 14 residues long. Germline V gene data show CDR1 as SQVTM and CDR2 as ANQGSEA. The CDR3 loop reads CSVEDRQGGYEQYF. CDR3 sequence (DNA): TGCAGCGTTGAAGATCGACAGGGGGGCTACGAGCAGTACTTC.

The gene calls are TRBV6-5 and TRBJ1-1; D not resolved. Trimming took 5 bases from V and 3 from J, leaving 10 bases between them. The CDR3 sequence is 13 residues long. Per germline, CDR1 MNHEY and CDR2 SVGAGI. CDR3 coding DNA: TGTGCCAGCAGTGCCGGAGTCTACACTGAAGCTTTCTTT. It yields the protein CASSAGVYTEAFF.

Worth noting for this clone: At the DNA level, this CDR3 is encoded by other sequences in the same sample as well. This chain links TRBV19 with TRBJ2-1, with 7 bases lining up with TRBD1. Losses at the gene ends were 2 bases for V and 7 bases for J; bases not matched to a gene: 2. Germline loops: CDR1 LNHDA, CDR2 SQIVND (reference sequence). This CDR3 region has 13 residues. The CDR3 loop reads CASSINRGNEQFF. In DNA form, the CDR3 reads TGTGCCAGTAGTATAAACAGGGGAAATGAGCAGTTCTTC.

The chain employs TRBV7-3 and TRBJ2-3; 11 bases align to TRBD1. In germline, CDR1 is SGHTA, CDR2 FQGTGA. The V and J ends lost 4 bases and 6 bases, in that order; junction bases with no gene match: 6. CDR3 size: 15 residues. The CDR3 nucleotides read TGTGCCAGCAGCTCCGCCGGGACAGGGGGGGATACGCAGTATTTT. Translated: CASSSAGTGGDTQYF. Full variable domain (missing parts from reference TRBV7-3 and TRBJ2-3): GAGVSQTPSNKVTEKGKYVELRCDPISGHTALYWYRQSLGQGPEFLIYFQGTGAADDSGLPNDRFFAVRPEGSVSTLKIQRTERGDSAVYLCASSSAGTGGDTQYFGPGTRLTVL.

This clone was detected only a few times. In DNA, the CDR3 is TGTGCCTGGACCGGACAGGTCCCCCATGGCTACACCTTC. This translates into CAWTGQVPHGYTF. The rearrangement joins TRBV30 to TRBJ1-2; 7 bases are a match to TRBD1. CDR1 GTSNPN and CDR2 SVGIG come from the germline V gene (reference sequence). Trimming removed 4 bases from V and 6 bases from J; junction bases left unmatched: 8. This CDR3 has 13 amino acids.

This clone turned up a few times. The chain uses TRBV19 and TRBJ2-5; 7 bases are shared with TRBD1. Germline CDR1 reads LNHDA; CDR2 reads SQIVND (reference sequence). This CDR3 comprises 16 residues. V was clipped by 5 bases and J by 2 bases; unmatched bases: 11. As DNA, the CDR3 is TGTGCCAGTAGTTCCGGCTGGGACAGACCTCAAGAGACCCAGTACTTC. It encodes CASSSGWDRPQETQYF.

The V call is TRBV4-3, the J call TRBJ1-5; D is unresolved. CDR1 and CDR2 from the germline V gene are LGHNA and YSLEER. The length of the CDR3 is 14 residues. Trimming removed 4 bases at V and 2 bases at J, with 9 bases between. The CDR3 DNA sequence: TGCGCCAGCAGCCGAGAGCGTGGCAATCAGCCCCAGCATTTT. Translated, it gives CASSRERGNQPQHF.

The chain combines TRBV2 with TRBJ2-7, with TRBD1 matching 7 bases. This CDR3 is built from 16 residues. J was trimmed by 2 bases and V by 0 bases; bases with no gene match: 7. Germline values: CDR1 SNHLY, CDR2 FYNNEI. Here the CDR3 reads CASSEAPPGTAYEQYF. The CDR3 DNA reads as TGTGCCAGCAGTGAAGCGCCACCCGGGACAGCCTACGAGCAGTACTTC.

The chain combines TRBV5-1 with TRBJ1-3, with 8 positions matching TRBD1. CDR3 size: 16 residues. Unmatched junction bases numbered 10, after V lost 5 bases and J lost 3 bases. The germline gives CDR1 SGHRS, CDR2 YFSETQ. CDR3 residues: CASRTGQGFDGNTIYF. The CDR3 nucleotides are TGCGCCAGCAGGACTGGACAGGGCTTTGATGGAAACACCATATATTTT.

This clone turned up a few times. This chain connects TRBV30 to TRBJ2-5, with TRBD2 identical over 7 bases. The V and J ends lost 1 base and 0 bases, in that order; junction bases with no gene match: 5. The CDR3 has 15 residues. Germline CDR1 GTSNPN, CDR2 SVGIG (reference sequence). The CDR3 DNA reads as TGTGCCTGGAGTGAAGCAGCGGGGTACCAAGAGACCCAGTACTTC. This gives the protein CAWSEAAGYQETQYF.

This chain joins TRBV7-9 and TRBJ1-2; perhaps TRBD1 as D (6 bases). V shed 4 bases and J shed 2 bases, with 14 bases lying between them. The CDR3 runs 15 residues. Germline CDR1 SEHNR, CDR2 FQNEAQ (reference sequence). The CDR3 region is CASSSYRELNYGYTF. CDR3 in DNA: TGTGCCAGCAGCTCCTACAGGGAGCTAAACTATGGCTACACCTTC.

V and J are TRBV6-1 and TRBJ2-1; 10 positions agree with TRBD2. After removal of 2 bases from V and 16 bases from J, the junction contained 8 bases not matched to a gene. Germline V lookup: CDR1 MNHNS, CDR2 SASEGT. This CDR3 has 13 amino acids. Written as DNA, the CDR3 is TGTGCCAGCAGTGAAAAGCTAGCGGGAGTCTATTTCTTC. It specifies CASSEKLAGVYFF.

The chain joins TRBV9 to TRBJ2-3; 12 positions agree with TRBD1. Germline CDR1 is SGDLS and CDR2 is YYNGEE. J was trimmed by 6 bases and V by 3 bases; bases with no gene match: 5. CDR3 length: 15 residues. The CDR3: CASSEGDRGRDTQYF. CDR3 nucleotides: TGTGCCAGCAGCGAGGGGGACAGGGGGCGGGATACGCAGTATTTT.

The chain carries TRBV27 and TRBJ2-3; 7 bases fit TRBD2. Germline assignment: CDR1 MNHEY and CDR2 SMNVEV (reference sequence). This CDR3 has 15 amino acids. V dropped 3 bases and J dropped 5; count of bases not matched to a gene: 8. The CDR3 DNA sequence: TGTGCCAGCAGTTTCCCTGAGGGCGGGAGAGATACGCAGTATTTT. Translating gives CASSFPEGGRDTQYF.

The rearrangement uses TRBV27 and TRBJ2-3; a possible D gene is TRBD1 (6 bases). From germline, CDR1 is MNHEY and CDR2 SMNVEV (reference sequence). Trimming removed 6 bases at V and 1 base at J, with 8 bases between. This CDR3 is built from 13 residues. DNA for the CDR3: TGTGCCAGCAGGCCAGGGGGCACAGATACGCAGTATTTT. It yields the protein CASRPGGTDTQYF.

A note on this clone: This sample also contains other DNA sequences that code for the same CDR3. The DNA for the CDR3 is TGTGCCAGCAGTTTAGACAGGGGGCCGAACACTGAAGCTTTCTTT. The encoded protein is CASSLDRGPNTEAFF. J is TRBJ1-1 and V is TRBV27; 10 nucleotides line up with TRBD1. The CDR3 spans 15 residues. V dropped 2 bases and J dropped 1; count of bases not matched to a gene: 1. Germline CDR1 and CDR2: MNHEY and SMNVEV (reference sequence).

The gene calls are TRBV6-4 and TRBJ2-1; TRBD2 aligns across 9 bases. The CDR3 has 17 residues. CDR1 and CDR2 (germline): MRHNA, SNTAGT. V lost 6 bases and J lost 4; bases outside the gene matches: 13. The CDR3 loop is CASSQFFSSGAYNEQFF. CDR3 bases: TGTGCCAGCAGCCAATTCTTCTCTAGCGGGGCGTACAATGAGCAGTTCTTC.

In nucleotides, the CDR3 is TGTGCCAGTAGTTTATACAATGAGCAGTTCTTC. This encodes CASSLYNEQFF. This chain links TRBV19 with TRBJ2-1; D unresolved. The V gene lost 5 bases and the J gene lost 4 bases, with 3 bases spanning the gap. The CDR3 runs 11 residues. Looked up from germline, CDR1 is LNHDA and CDR2 is SQIVND (reference sequence).

This chain uses TRBV5-1 with TRBJ1-6; 7 bases fit TRBD1. Germline assignment: CDR1 SGHRS and CDR2 YFSETQ. Trimming at V came to 4 bases and at J to 9 bases, leaving 7 bases not matched to a gene. The CDR3 is 14 residues long. This CDR3 reads CASSPRTGSSPLHF. CDR3 DNA sequence: TGCGCCAGCAGCCCACGGACAGGTAGTTCACCCCTCCACTTT.

This clone has more than one count but fewer than ten. The V call is TRBV25-1, the J call TRBJ1-4; possible D gene TRBD1, 6 bases. From germline, CDR1 is MGHDK and CDR2 SYGVNS. The CDR3 covers 15 residues. Trimming left V 2 bases short and J 5 bases short, with 12 bases between. CDR3 bases: TGTGCCAGCAGTGAAACCGGGACAAGAAATGAAAAACTGTTTTTT. It translates to CASSETGTRNEKLFF.

The chain carries TRBV5-4 and TRBJ1-5, with 9 nucleotides matching TRBD1. The CDR3 is made up of 14 amino acids. V shed 3 bases and J 6 bases; nucleotides not matched to a gene: 4. CDR1 is SGHNT and CDR2 is YYREEE in the germline V gene (reference sequence). CDR3 DNA: TGTGCCAGCAGCTCCGGACAGGGGATTCAGCCCCAGCATTTT. It specifies CASSSGQGIQPQHF.

The CDR3 region is CSAPRGPEAFF. CDR3 DNA: TGCAGTGCCCCGAGGGGGCCTGAAGCTTTCTTT. This sequence joins TRBV20-1 and TRBJ1-1; 7 nucleotides agree with TRBD1. The J segment lost 6 bases and the V segment lost 6 bases, leaving 4 bases of the junction unmatched. The CDR3 runs 11 residues. Germline assignment: CDR1 DFQATT and CDR2 SNEGSKA (reference sequence).

V gene TRBV5-1 combines with J gene TRBJ2-2; D might be TRBD2 (5 bases). This CDR3 spans 16 amino acids. The V end was cut by 1 base, the J end by 7 bases, with 17 bases between. CDR1 and CDR2 (germline): SGHRS, YFSETQ. In DNA form, the CDR3 reads TGCGCCAGCAGCTTGAGTGGTAGCGTCAATCACGGGGAGCTGTTTTTT. It yields the protein CASSLSGSVNHGELFF.

The chain joins TRBV6-1 to TRBJ2-3; 9 positions agree with TRBD1. In germline, CDR1 is MNHNS, CDR2 SASEGT. The CDR3 is 13 residues long. V lost 6 bases, J lost 6 bases, and 4 bases stayed unmatched. CDR3 sequence reads: CASSGTGKDTQYF. CDR3 DNA: TGTGCCAGCAGCGGGACAGGGAAGGATACGCAGTATTTT.

The rearrangement uses TRBV7-8 and TRBJ2-3, with D uncertain. V lost 0 bases to trimming and J lost 0 bases, with 10 bases between them. Germline CDR1 SGHVS, CDR2 FQNEAQ. The CDR3 has 16 amino acids. The CDR3 is CASSLAIAVSTDTQYF. CDR3 sequence (DNA): TGTGCCAGCAGCTTAGCAATAGCAGTCAGCACAGATACGCAGTATTTT. Filled out from reference TRBV7-8 and TRBJ2-3, the complete variable domain reads GAGVSQSPRYKVAKRGQDVALRCDPISGHVSLFWYQQALGQGPEFLTYFQNEAQLDKSGLPSDRFFAERPEGSVSTLKIQRTQQEDSAVYLCASSLAIAVSTDTQYFGPGTRLTVL.